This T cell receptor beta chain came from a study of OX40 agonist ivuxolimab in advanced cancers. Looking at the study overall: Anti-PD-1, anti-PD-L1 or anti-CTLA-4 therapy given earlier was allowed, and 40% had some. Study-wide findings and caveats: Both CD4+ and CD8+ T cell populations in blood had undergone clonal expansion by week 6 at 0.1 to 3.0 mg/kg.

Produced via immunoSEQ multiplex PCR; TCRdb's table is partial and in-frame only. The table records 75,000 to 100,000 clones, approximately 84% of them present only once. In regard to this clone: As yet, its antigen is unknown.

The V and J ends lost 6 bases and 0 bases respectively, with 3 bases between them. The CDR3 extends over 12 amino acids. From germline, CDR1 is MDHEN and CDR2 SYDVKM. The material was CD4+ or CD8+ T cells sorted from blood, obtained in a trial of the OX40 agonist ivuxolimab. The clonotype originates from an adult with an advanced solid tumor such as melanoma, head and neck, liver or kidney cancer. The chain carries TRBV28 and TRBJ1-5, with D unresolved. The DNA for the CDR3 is TGTGCCAGCAGAGATAGCAATCAGCCCCAGCATTTT. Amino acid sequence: CASRDSNQPQHF. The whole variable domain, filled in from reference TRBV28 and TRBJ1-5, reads DVKVTQSSRYLVKRTGEKVFLECVQDMDHENMFWYRQDPGLGLRLIYFSYDVKMKEKGDIPEGYSVSREKKERFSLILESASTNQTSMYLCASRDSNQPQHFGDGTRLSIL.